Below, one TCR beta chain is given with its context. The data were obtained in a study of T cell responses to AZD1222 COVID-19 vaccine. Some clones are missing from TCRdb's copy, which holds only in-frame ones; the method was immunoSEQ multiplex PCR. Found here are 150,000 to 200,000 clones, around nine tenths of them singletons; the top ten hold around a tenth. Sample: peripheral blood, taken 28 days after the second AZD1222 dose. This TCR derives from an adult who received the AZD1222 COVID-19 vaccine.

This CDR3 is CASKKAGGMRDSNQPQHF. The CDR3 DNA is TGTGCCAGCAAGAAGGCGGGAGGAATGAGGGATAGCAATCAGCCCCAGCATTTT. The J gene is TRBJ1-5, the V gene TRBV28, with no clear D. Looked up from germline, CDR1 is MDHEN and CDR2 is SYDVKM. V was shortened by 7 bases and J by 0 bases, with 22 bases between the two germline ends. The CDR3 loop spans 18 amino acids.